The rows below give T cell receptor beta chains drawn from one sample of a study of blood T cell repertoires in COVID-19. TCRdb's table, derived via immunoSEQ multiplex PCR, lists solely in-frame clones and lacks some. The table has 70,000 or so clones, about four fifths seen once. The sample comprised peripheral blood. These receptors originate from a woman at least 80 years old with acute or convalescent COVID-19. The CDR3 runs from the conserved cysteine through the conserved F or W. D genes are given only for firm matches. Clone sizes are given selectively: once, few, many, or a class where the clone is expanded.

d_call	v_call	j_call	clone_size	cdr3_aa	cdr3_nt
-	TRBV5-6	TRBJ2-5	-	CASSPRQGRGFQETQYF	TGTGCCAGCAGCCCCCGACAGGGGAGGGGGTTTCAAGAGACCCAGTACTTC
-	TRBV12-3/TRBV12-4	TRBJ1-5	-	CASSLETGRPELF	TGTGCCAGCAGTTTAGAAACAGGGCGACCAGAGCTTTTT
-	TRBV7-9	TRBJ1-1	-	CASSSQARMEAFF	TGTGCCAGCAGCTCCCAGGCACGCATGGAAGCTTTCTTT
-	TRBV5-1	TRBJ1-1	-	CASSLVGGAGTEAFF	TGCGCCAGCAGCTTGGTTGGCGGGGCGGGTACTGAAGCTTTCTTT
-	TRBV15	TRBJ1-1	-	CATSRDPGRTEAFF	TGTGCCACCAGCAGAGACCCAGGGCGAACTGAAGCTTTCTTT
TRBD2	TRBV19	TRBJ2-3	many	CASSGGLAGAPSTDTQYF	TGTGCCAGTAGTGGGGGACTAGCGGGGGCCCCTAGCACAGATACGCAGTATTTT
-	TRBV19	TRBJ2-7	-	CASSRGRTGTYEQYF	TGTGCCAGTAGTCGAGGACGTACCGGGACCTACGAGCAGTACTTC
-	TRBV29-1	TRBJ1-3	once	CSAEAGLRNTIYF	TGCAGCGCCGAAGCGGGGTTGAGAAACACCATATATTTT
-	TRBV5-6	TRBJ1-6	-	CASSFSRNSPLHF	TGTGCCAGCAGCTTCTCTAGAAATTCACCCCTCCACTTT
TRBD1	TRBV24-1	TRBJ2-1	-	CATSDFIGTGLRGQFF	TGTGCCACCAGTGATTTTATCGGGACAGGGTTGAGAGGGCAGTTCTTC
TRBD1	TRBV6-6	TRBJ1-2	-	CASSSGQERGYTF	TGTGCCAGCAGTTCAGGACAGGAGAGAGGCTACACCTTC
-	TRBV2	TRBJ1-1	-	CASSVDTEAFF	TGTGCCAGCAGTGTAGACACTGAAGCTTTCTTT
-	TRBV7-8	TRBJ2-7	-	CASSSMGGSNLLEQYF	TGTGCCAGCAGCTCAATGGGGGGATCCAATCTTCTCGAGCAGTACTTC
-	TRBV5-4	TRBJ1-1	few	CASSLAGTEGVAFF	TGTGCCAGCAGCTTGGCAGGGACGGAGGGAGTAGCTTTCTTT
TRBD1	TRBV6-2/TRBV6-3	TRBJ1-5	once	CASSATGGLNQPQHF	TGTGCCAGCAGTGCAACAGGGGGTCTAAATCAGCCCCAGCATTTT
-	TRBV19	TRBJ1-1	-	CASSLRNTEAFF	TGTGCCAGTAGTCTACGTAACACTGAAGCTTTCTTT
-	TRBV10-3	TRBJ1-5	-	CAITEFEGQPQHF	TGTGCCATAACCGAGTTTGAGGGTCAGCCCCAGCATTTT
-	TRBV5-6	TRBJ1-3	-	CASSLSNKMGGAGNTIYF	TGTGCCAGCAGCTTGTCGAATAAAATGGGGGGAGCTGGAAACACCATATATTTT
TRBD2	TRBV2	TRBJ2-3	-	CASSATSGGLTSTDTQYF	TGTGCCAGCAGCGCGACTAGCGGGGGCCTCACCAGCACAGATACGCAGTATTTT
-	TRBV7-7	TRBJ2-7	-	CASSRDFSSYEQYF	TGTGCTAGCAGCCGGGACTTCAGCTCCTACGAGCAGTACTTC
-	TRBV11-2	TRBJ2-6	-	CASTRHGTVNSGANVLTF	TGTGCCAGCACTCGTCACGGAACAGTGAACTCTGGGGCCAACGTCCTGACTTTC
-	TRBV11-2	TRBJ2-1	-	CASSSRVSGLTSNEQFF	TGTGCCAGCAGCTCGAGGGTGTCGGGACTTACCTCCAATGAGCAGTTCTTC
TRBD2	TRBV18	TRBJ2-5	-	CASSPSSGGASQYF	TGTGCCAGCTCACCCTCTAGCGGGGGGGCGTCCCAGTACTTC
-	TRBV20-1	TRBJ1-3	once	CSASGGWLGENTIYF	TGCAGTGCTAGTGGTGGGTGGTTAGGAGAAAACACCATATATTTT